This T cell receptor beta chain emerged from a study of blood T cell repertoires in COVID-19. Overall study: There were acute and convalescent COVID-19 samples, and they came from the United States, Italy and Spain. PBMCs, B-cell-depleted T cells, or T cells provided the cDNA or gDNA that made up the material.

The CDR3 totals 14 residues. Trimming took 4 bases from V and 3 from J, leaving 13 bases between them. Germline CDR1 and CDR2: LGHNA and YNFKEQ. Sequencing was performed with immunoSEQ multiplex PCR; in TCRdb, only in-frame clones are kept and a portion is missing. The repertoire holds some 320,000 clones, with 90% as singletons. The sequenced material came from PBMCs or T cells enriched from blood (not recorded which). The source is a woman under 40 who had been exposed to COVID-19. The V gene is TRBV4-2, the J gene TRBJ2-7, with D uncertain. Here the CDR3 DNA reads TGTGCCAGCAGCCCTAACTCACTCAACTACGAGCAGTACTTC. Translated: CASSPNSLNYEQYF.